The 9 T cell receptor beta chains in this list originate from one sample, sequenced in a study of shared clonotypes between healthy human individuals. Produced via immunoSEQ multiplex PCR; TCRdb's table is partial and in-frame only. The sample lists some 2,500,000 clones, 80% to 95% occurring once. Sequencing input: naive CD4+ T cells from PBMCs. Subset noted: CD45RA+ positively selected. Every receptor here comes from a man between 18 and 35 years old in good health. Some clones in this sample may be carry-over from other donors' samples.

The V and J genes are TRBV7-2 and TRBJ2-7, with 11 bases fitting TRBD2. Trimming removed 2 bases from V and 5 bases from J; junction bases left unmatched: 2. The germline gives CDR1 SGHTA, CDR2 FQGNSA. The CDR3 covers 14 residues. CDR3 amino acids: CASSLRSGRDEQYF. The CDR3, as DNA: TGTGCCAGCAGCTTACGTAGCGGGAGGGACGAGCAGTACTTC.

The table lists this clone with a count of one. The V and J genes are TRBV28 and TRBJ2-6; D possibly matches TRBD1 or TRBD2 (5 bases each). V was cut by 6 bases and J by 4 bases, with 19 bases left in between. The germline V gene encodes CDR1 MDHEN and CDR2 SYDVKM. This CDR3 has 17 amino acids. CDR3 bases: TGTGCCAGCAGCCCACCCCCAGGGCGCGGGGGGGCCAACGTCCTGACTTTC. The encoded protein is CASSPPPGRGGANVLTF.

The chain links TRBV5-4 to TRBJ2-5; TRBD1 agrees at 8 bases. CDR1 SGHNT and CDR2 YYREEE come from the germline V gene (reference sequence). Unmatched junction bases numbered 7, after V lost 4 bases and J lost 2 bases. The CDR3 spans 15 residues. The CDR3 DNA follows: TGTGCCAGCAGCCTCGGACAGGGAACTCAAGAGACCCAGTACTTC. This encodes CASSLGQGTQETQYF.

This clone was seen a few times. The chain links TRBV30 to TRBJ1-1, with 9 nucleotides matching TRBD1. Germline trimming cut 8 bases from V and 1 base from J; bases unmatched to any gene: 14. This CDR3 spans 16 amino acids. Per germline, CDR1 GTSNPN and CDR2 SVGIG (reference sequence). The CDR3 loop reads CAAPRTGARRNTEAFF. Here the CDR3 DNA reads TGTGCCGCGCCCCGGACAGGGGCACGTCGGAACACTGAAGCTTTCTTT.

V is TRBV5-4 and J is TRBJ1-1; D is unclear. V was pared by 4 bases and J by 0 bases, with 7 bases between. Germline CDR1 SGHNT, CDR2 YYREEE (reference sequence). The length of the CDR3 is 13 residues. The CDR3 reads CASSSVMNTEAFF. The DNA of the CDR3 is TGTGCCAGCAGCAGCGTGATGAACACTGAAGCTTTCTTT.

The V gene is TRBV19, the J gene TRBJ1-2; 8 bases match TRBD1. CDR3 size: 15 residues. Germline CDR1 LNHDA, CDR2 SQIVND (reference sequence). V was clipped by 6 bases and J by 8 bases; unmatched bases: 14. The CDR3 DNA is TGTGCCAGTAGAAAGGCTGCGTCAGGGGGCTTCGGCTACACCTTC. It is translated as CASRKAASGGFGYTF.

This clone was recorded only once. This sequence joins TRBV15 and TRBJ2-1; the D gene is possibly TRBD1 (5 bases). Germline V gene sequence: CDR1 LNHNV, CDR2 YYDKDF (reference sequence). V lost 0 bases, J lost 10 bases, and 16 bases lay in between. This CDR3 contains 15 residues. CDR3: CATSRDLARPGEQFF. The CDR3 DNA is TGTGCCACCAGCAGAGATCTGGCCCGTCCAGGGGAGCAGTTCTTC.

J is TRBJ1-2 and V is TRBV28, with 9 bases aligning to TRBD1. V was pared by 7 bases and J by 9 bases, with 12 bases of the junction left unmatched. The CDR3 sequence is 14 residues long. CDR1 and CDR2 (germline): MDHEN, SYDVKM. The CDR3 bases are TGTGCCAGCACCCTGGGACAGGGAAGGGGACGCTACACCTTC. This sequence encodes CASTLGQGRGRYTF.

The V gene is TRBV6-6, the J gene TRBJ2-7, with 7 bases lining up with TRBD2. Germline lookup yields CDR1 MNHNY and CDR2 SVGAGI (reference sequence). The CDR3 extends over 16 amino acids. J lost 5 bases, V lost 6 bases, and 16 bases had no gene match. CDR3 sequence (DNA): TGTGCCAGCAGACGGGGGGTAAACGGACGCGTCGACGAGCAGTACTTC. This translates into CASRRGVNGRVDEQYF.